Sequencing of this T cell receptor (beta chain) was carried out in a study of blood T cell repertoires in COVID-19. TCRdb's copy holds only in-frame clones and misses some; the assay was immunoSEQ multiplex PCR. The table lists nearly 200,000 clones, about 90% of them singletons. Trimming shortened V by 0 bases and J by 10 bases, and 3 bases separated the two germline ends. The CDR3 runs 10 residues. Specimen: peripheral blood. The chain joins TRBV23-1 to TRBJ1-2; D is uncertain. TRBV23-1 falls under the ORF class, with uncertain function. This clonotype originated in a woman aged 65 to 85 with acute or convalescent COVID-19. The chain's CDR3 is CASSQSFYTF. CDR3 DNA: TGCGCCAGCAGTCAATCCTTCTACACCTTC.